Below are 7 T cell receptor beta chains sequenced from a single sample in a study of cytomegalovirus exposure and HLA in healthy donors. Clones were sequenced by immunoSEQ multiplex PCR, and TCRdb holds only the in-frame ones, with some missing. The repertoire has about 65,000 clones, about 91% of them found once; the top ten carry 1% to 1.5%. Sequenced material: PBMCs. The receptors were gathered from a young woman in good health and CMV-seronegative.

The J gene is TRBJ2-2, the V gene TRBV15; a weak D match, TRBD1 (6 bases). V shed 8 bases and J shed 6 bases, with 16 bases lying between them. Germline-derived CDR1 and CDR2 are LNHNV and YYDKDF (reference sequence). This CDR3 has 14 amino acids. CDR3 DNA sequence: TGTGCCACCCTTCCCTCAGACAGGTCCGGGGAGCTGTTTTTT. It specifies CATLPSDRSGELFF.

As regards this clone: At one of its ends the junction is not consistent with the germline gene, which may arise from a read error. The rearrangement joins TRBV2 to TRBJ2-5; 7 bases agree with TRBD2. This CDR3 contains 14 residues. CDR1 is SNHLY and CDR2 is FYNNEI in the germline V gene. Here the CDR3 reads CASIREGSGTRPHF. The DNA of the CDR3 is TGTGCCAGCATTAGGGAGGGCTCCGGGACCCGACCCCACTTC.

This sequence joins TRBV7-9 and TRBJ2-1; 10 nucleotides match TRBD1. The ends lost 3 bases at V and 5 bases at J; junction bases unmatched: 4. Germline V CDR1 and CDR2: SEHNR, FQNEAQ (reference sequence). This CDR3 comprises 15 residues. The DNA for the CDR3 is TGTGCCAGCAGCTTGATCGGGACAGGGGACAATGAGCAGTTCTTC. Translating gives CASSLIGTGDNEQFF.

This clone was counted between two and nine times. The chain employs TRBV19 and TRBJ1-6; TRBD1 agrees at 8 bases. With V trimmed by 5 bases and J by 4 bases, 4 bases remained unmatched. There are 15 residues in the CDR3. CDR1 LNHDA and CDR2 SQIVND come from the germline V gene (reference sequence). The CDR3 here is CASSPGQGYNSPLHF. Written as DNA, the CDR3 is TGTGCCAGTAGTCCCGGACAGGGATATAATTCACCCCTCCACTTT.

This clone was detected a few times. The chain is built from TRBV2 and TRBJ2-7; D unresolved. Trimming stripped 4 bases from V and 3 bases from J, with 10 bases between. The CDR3 has 13 amino acids. The germline V gene has CDR1 SNHLY and CDR2 FYNNEI. DNA of the CDR3: TGTGCCAGCAGTGTAATGAAGCTCTACGAGCAGTACTTC. Protein sequence: CASSVMKLYEQYF.

The chain has TRBV4-1 and TRBJ2-2; 7 nucleotides agree with TRBD2. Germline lookup yields CDR1 MGHRA and CDR2 YSYEKL. The CDR3 has 15 residues. With 3 bases clipped from V and 1 base from J, the junction kept 2 bases outside the gene matches. In nucleotides, the CDR3 is TGCGCCAGCAGCCACTTAGCGGGGAACACCGGGGAGCTGTTTTTT. It codes for CASSHLAGNTGELFF.

This chain links TRBV28 with TRBJ2-1; perhaps TRBD1 as D (5 bases). Between the trimmed V and J ends, which lost 3 bases and 6 bases, there was a span of 9 bases. Germline V gives CDR1 MDHEN, CDR2 SYDVKM. The CDR3 totals 13 residues. The CDR3 DNA reads as TGTGCCAGCAGTTTGGCAGGGTCCAATGAGCAGTTCTTC. This translates into CASSLAGSNEQFF.